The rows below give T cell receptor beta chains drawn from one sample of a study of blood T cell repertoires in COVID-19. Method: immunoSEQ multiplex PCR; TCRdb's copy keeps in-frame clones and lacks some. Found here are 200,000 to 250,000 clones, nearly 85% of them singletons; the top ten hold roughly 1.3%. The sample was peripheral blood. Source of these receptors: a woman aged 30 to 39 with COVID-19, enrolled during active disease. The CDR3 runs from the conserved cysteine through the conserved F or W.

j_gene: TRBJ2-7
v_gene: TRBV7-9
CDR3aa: CASSYRLEPPYEQYF

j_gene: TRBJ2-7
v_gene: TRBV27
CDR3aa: CASSFNSYEQYF

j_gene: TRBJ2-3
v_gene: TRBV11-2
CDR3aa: CASSSLGGASRDTQYF

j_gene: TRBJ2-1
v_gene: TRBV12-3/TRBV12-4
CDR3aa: CASRGRRALLF

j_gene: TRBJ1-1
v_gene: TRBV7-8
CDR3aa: CASSLGTGKNSEAFF

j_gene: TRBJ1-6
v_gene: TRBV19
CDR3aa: CASRDTGWGNSPLHF

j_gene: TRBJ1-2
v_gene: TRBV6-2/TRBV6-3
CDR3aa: CASSQPRGGYTF

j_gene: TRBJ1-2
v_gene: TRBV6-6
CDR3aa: CASTPGRDYGYTF

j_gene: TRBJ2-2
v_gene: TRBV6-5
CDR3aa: CASKGGVNTGELFF

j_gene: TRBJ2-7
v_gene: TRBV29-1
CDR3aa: CSVGGVATSSSYEQYF

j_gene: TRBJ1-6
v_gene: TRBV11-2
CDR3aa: CASSSETGPFPLHF

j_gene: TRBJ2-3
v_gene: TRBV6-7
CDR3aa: CASSYPLAGAPTDTQYF

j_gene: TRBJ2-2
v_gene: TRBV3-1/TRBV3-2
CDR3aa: CASSLRQGDTGELFF

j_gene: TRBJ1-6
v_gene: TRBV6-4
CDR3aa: CASSVDRGNSPLHF

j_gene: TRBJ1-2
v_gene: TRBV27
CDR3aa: CASSRKAPGRGSWGYTF

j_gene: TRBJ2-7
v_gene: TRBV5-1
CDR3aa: CASSLDRSPAEQYF